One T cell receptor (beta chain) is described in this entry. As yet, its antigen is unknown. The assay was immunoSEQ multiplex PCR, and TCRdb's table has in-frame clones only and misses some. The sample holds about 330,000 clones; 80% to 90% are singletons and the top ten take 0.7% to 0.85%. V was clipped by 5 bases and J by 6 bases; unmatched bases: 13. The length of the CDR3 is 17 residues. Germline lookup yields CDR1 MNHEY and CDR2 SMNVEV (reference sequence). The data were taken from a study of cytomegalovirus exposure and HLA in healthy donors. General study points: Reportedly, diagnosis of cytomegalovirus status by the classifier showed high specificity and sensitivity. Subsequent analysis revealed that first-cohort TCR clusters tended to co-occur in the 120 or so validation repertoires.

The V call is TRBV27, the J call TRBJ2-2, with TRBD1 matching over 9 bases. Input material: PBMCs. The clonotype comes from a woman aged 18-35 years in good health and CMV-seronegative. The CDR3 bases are TGTGCCAGCAGTGTAACCGGGACAGGGCTGCCTCCCGGGGAGCTGTTTTTT. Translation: CASSVTGTGLPPGELFF.